This TCR beta chain was identified during a study of T cells in Graves' hyperthyroidism and ophthalmopathy. This clonotype was counted a few times. Its antigen is still unknown. Study conclusions and caveats: Onset of ophthalmopathy came a median around 7.1 months after the model predicted it.

No progression to ophthalmopathy during 18 months of follow-up defined stable disease. V lost 5 bases and J lost 14, with 19 bases in between. Germline assignment: CDR1 SEHNR and CDR2 FQNEAQ (reference sequence). The CDR3 loop spans 13 amino acids. Amplification targeted TCR beta CDR3 regions from RNA transcripts. First-round RT-PCR targeting the TCR CDR3 was performed with the HTBI primer set. TCRdb processed the multiplex PCR reads anew with MiXCR; each CDR3 protein has one entry. The sample has roughly 740,000 distinct CDR3 sequences, roughly 15% seen once. This chain links TRBV7-9 with TRBJ2-1; perhaps D is TRBD1 or TRBD2 (5 bases each). The sequence was obtained from a man between 18 and 29 years old with Graves' hyperthyroidism. The sample comprised blood. The CDR3: CASSIKGSLVEFF. DNA for the CDR3: TGTGCCAGCAGCATTAAGGGGAGCCTCGTGGAGTTCTTC.